The next 20 T cell receptor beta chains were all read from a single sample in a study of cytotoxic CD8 clonotypes in ibrutinib-treated CLL. The assay was immunoSEQ multiplex PCR, and TCRdb's table has in-frame clones only and misses some. The sample carries 110,000 to 150,000 clones, more than 75% recorded once. The sequencing here drew on PBMCs, taken after 24 months of ibrutinib treatment. The origin of the receptors is a human donor with chronic lymphocytic leukemia.

The sample holds a few counts of this clone. A single base separates this from a much larger clone, so it may be a read error. Other DNA sequences in this specimen translate into the identical CDR3. The rearrangement joins TRBV10-2 to TRBJ2-5; D is tentatively TRBD1 or TRBD2 (5 bases each). The CDR3 extends over 12 amino acids. The germline V gene has CDR1 WSHSY and CDR2 SAAADI. The CDR3 sequence is CASSILGETQYF. The CDR3 DNA follows: TGCGCCAGCAGCATCCTGGGGGAGACCCAATACTTC.

The V and J genes are TRBV28 and TRBJ2-2, with 7 bases that match TRBD2. V was pared by 7 bases and J by 4 bases, with 12 bases of the junction left unmatched. There are 16 residues in the CDR3. In germline, CDR1 is MDHEN, CDR2 SYDVKM. This CDR3 reads CASTQWGGSGTGELFF. The CDR3 DNA follows: TGTGCCAGCACCCAATGGGGCGGGAGTGGCACCGGGGAGCTGTTTTTT.

The DNA for the CDR3 is TGTGCCAGCAGTTCACCCGCCTTGGGCAGGACTGAAGCTTTCTTT. Its protein is CASSSPALGRTEAFF. The genes are TRBV28 and TRBJ1-1, with D unclear. Trimming took off 4 bases at V and 5 bases at J, with 17 bases between the two ends. The CDR3 extends over 15 amino acids. Germline-derived CDR1 and CDR2 are MDHEN and SYDVKM.

This clone was counted only a few times. The chain recombines TRBV19 with TRBJ1-1; TRBD1 might be the D (5 bases). Trimming pared 4 bases from V and 4 bases from J, leaving 13 bases between. CDR1 and CDR2 from the germline V gene are LNHDA and SQIVND (reference sequence). The CDR3 has 14 amino acids. CDR3 sequence: CASSTYGGGTEAFF. In DNA, the CDR3 is TGTGCCAGTAGTACCTACGGGGGTGGCACTGAAGCTTTCTTT.

V is TRBV4-1 and J is TRBJ2-3, with TRBD2 as a possible D gene (6 bases). There are 13 residues in the CDR3. The V and J ends lost 4 bases and 6 bases respectively, with 11 bases between them. In germline, CDR1 is MGHRA, CDR2 YSYEKL. CDR3 in DNA: TGCGCCAGCAGCCCCCAGGAGGGGGATACGCAGTATTTT. This translates into CASSPQEGDTQYF.

The chain links TRBV28 to TRBJ1-1; D not certain. This CDR3 spans 12 amino acids. Trimming cost V 10 bases and J 5 bases, with 14 bases left between them. Germline V lookup: CDR1 MDHEN, CDR2 SYDVKM. CDR3 amino acids: CATVSERTEAFF. CDR3 sequence (DNA): TGTGCCACCGTCAGTGAAAGGACTGAAGCTTTCTTT. Drawing the rest from reference TRBV28 and TRBJ1-1, the complete variable domain is DVKVTQSSRYLVKRTGEKVFLECVQDMDHENMFWYRQDPGLGLRLIYFSYDVKMKEKGDIPEGYSVSREKKERFSLILESASTNQTSMYLCATVSERTEAFFGQGTRLTVV.

V and J are TRBV5-1 and TRBJ2-5; no reliable D call. Germline V gene data show CDR1 as SGHRS and CDR2 as YFSETQ. Trimming removed 0 bases from V and 3 bases from J, with 3 bases in between. The CDR3 length is 12 residues. The CDR3 protein is CASSLVEETQYF. DNA for the CDR3: TGCGCCAGCAGCTTGGTTGAAGAGACCCAGTACTTC. Full variable domain (missing parts from reference TRBV5-1 and TRBJ2-5): KAGVTQTPRYLIKTRGQQVTLSCSPISGHRSVSWYQQTPGQGLQFLFEYFSETQRNKGNFPGRFSGRQFSNSRSEMNVSTLELGDSALYLCASSLVEETQYFGPGTRLLVL.

This clone was detected only once. The chain combines TRBV5-1 with TRBJ2-1; TRBD1 aligns across 7 bases. CDR3 length: 15 residues. J lost 0 bases, V lost 0 bases, and 0 bases had no gene match. Germline V CDR1 and CDR2: SGHRS, YFSETQ. This CDR3 reads CASSLDRGSYNEQFF. In DNA, the CDR3 is TGCGCCAGCAGCTTGGACAGGGGCTCCTACAATGAGCAGTTCTTC.

This clone has only a few counts. The chain has TRBV30 and TRBJ1-4; D not resolved. Germline CDR1 and CDR2: GTSNPN and SVGIG (reference sequence). V was clipped by 4 bases and J by 8 bases, with 20 bases between them. This CDR3 has 15 amino acids. The CDR3 region has the DNA TGTGCCTGGACCCCGTGGGGTTGGGTCGGGGAAAAACTGTTTTTT. Residues: CAWTPWGWVGEKLFF.

This clone was recorded once. V is TRBV28 and J is TRBJ2-2, with TRBD1 matching over 7 bases. CDR1 and CDR2 from the germline V gene are MDHEN and SYDVKM. This CDR3 is built from 19 residues. With 1 base clipped from V and 2 bases from J, the junction kept 13 bases outside the gene matches. CDR3 in DNA: TGTGCCAGCAGTTTATTCTTGGGCCTCGGGACAGAAAACACCGGGGAGCTGTTTTTT. This codes for CASSLFLGLGTENTGELFF. Using reference TRBV28 and TRBJ2-2 for the parts outside the CDR3, the full variable domain is DVKVTQSSRYLVKRTGEKVFLECVQDMDHENMFWYRQDPGLGLRLIYFSYDVKMKEKGDIPEGYSVSREKKERFSLILESASTNQTSMYLCASSLFLGLGTENTGELFFGEGSRLTVL.

This clone was counted a few times. The rearrangement uses TRBV18 and TRBJ1-6; 9 bases fit TRBD1. V lost 6 bases, J lost 7 bases, and 10 bases stayed unmatched. Germline assignment: CDR1 KGHSH and CDR2 LQKENI. CDR3 size: 16 residues. The CDR3 spells CASSPTGGRGNSPLHF. CDR3 in DNA: TGTGCCAGCTCCCCTACAGGGGGCAGGGGGAATTCACCCCTCCACTTT. The entire variable domain, with the rest obtained from reference TRBV18 and TRBJ1-6, is as follows: NAGVMQNPRHLVRRRGQEARLRCSPMKGHSHVYWYRQLPEEGLKFMVYLQKENIIDESGMPKERFSAEFPKEGPSILRIQQVVRGDSAAYFCASSPTGGRGNSPLHFGNGTRLTVT.

The chain has TRBV7-9 and TRBJ1-1, with D uncertain. This CDR3 has 14 amino acids. V lost 5 bases to trimming and J lost 0 bases, with 10 bases between them. Germline V CDR1 and CDR2: SEHNR, FQNEAQ (reference sequence). The CDR3 is CASSQTALNTEAFF. The CDR3 DNA reads as TGTGCCAGCAGCCAGACCGCACTGAACACTGAAGCTTTCTTT.

The V gene is TRBV2, the J gene TRBJ2-3; 7 nucleotides match TRBD1. The V gene end was trimmed by 4 bases and the J gene end by 0 bases; junction bases not matched to a gene: 10. Germline CDR1 reads SNHLY; CDR2 reads FYNNEI. This CDR3 spans 17 amino acids. CDR3 nucleotide sequence: TGTGCCAGCAGTGTGGGAGTGGACAGGATGAGCACAGATACGCAGTATTTT. This encodes CASSVGVDRMSTDTQYF.

A few counts support this clone. This chain uses TRBV29-1 with TRBJ1-5; 7 bases are a match to TRBD1. CDR3 length equals 13 residues. Looked up from germline, CDR1 is SQVTM and CDR2 is ANQGSEA. The V gene end was trimmed by 7 bases and the J gene end by 2 bases; junction bases not matched to a gene: 5. CDR3 coding DNA: TGCAGCGCGCAGGGGGGGGGCAATCAGCCCCAGCATTTT. It encodes CSAQGGGNQPQHF.

This clone came up a few times. The chain recombines TRBV13 with TRBJ2-3; perhaps D is TRBD1 or TRBD2 (6 bases each). CDR1 is PRHDT and CDR2 is FYEKMQ in the germline V gene (reference sequence). This CDR3 has 15 amino acids. V was shortened by 2 bases and J by 5 bases, with 14 bases between the two germline ends. CDR3 region: CASSLRGAPGDTQYF. CDR3 nucleotide sequence: TGTGCCAGCAGCTTAAGGGGGGCCCCGGGAGATACGCAGTATTTT.

This clone has only one observation. The CDR3 spells CASSWGHQNTEAFF. CDR3 sequence (DNA): TGCGCCAGCAGCTGGGGACACCAGAACACTGAAGCTTTCTTT. The chain is built from TRBV5-1 and TRBJ1-1, with D perhaps matching TRBD1 (6 bases). The CDR3 has 14 residues. Trimming left V 3 bases short and J 1 base short, with 10 bases between. Germline CDR1 is SGHRS and CDR2 is YFSETQ.

This clone was seen only a few times. The chain links TRBV28 to TRBJ2-7; D may be TRBD1 (6 bases). V dropped 6 bases and J dropped 2 bases, with 8 bases sitting between them. The CDR3 has 12 amino acids. In germline, CDR1 is MDHEN, CDR2 SYDVKM. CDR3 region: CASRQGPYEQYF. The CDR3 DNA reads as TGTGCCAGCAGGCAGGGGCCCTACGAGCAGTACTTC.

This chain links TRBV5-1 with TRBJ1-4; 9 nucleotides align to TRBD1. The CDR3 totals 14 residues. Germline CDR1 SGHRS, CDR2 YFSETQ. V was pared by 7 bases and J by 6 bases, with 7 bases of the junction left unmatched. The CDR3 DNA follows: TGCGCCAGCGGGCCGGGGGACAGGGATGAAAAACTGTTTTTT. Its translation: CASGPGDRDEKLFF. Combining the CDR3 with reference TRBV5-1 and TRBJ1-4 gives the whole variable domain KAGVTQTPRYLIKTRGQQVTLSCSPISGHRSVSWYQQTPGQGLQFLFEYFSETQRNKGNFPGRFSGRQFSNSRSEMNVSTLELGDSALYLCASGPGDRDEKLFFGSGTQLSVL.

About this clone itself: The same CDR3 is also encoded by other DNA sequences in this sample. V usage is TRBV5-1 and J usage is TRBJ2-3, with D hard to call. Germline values: CDR1 SGHRS, CDR2 YFSETQ. V was trimmed by 0 bases and J by 6 bases, leaving 5 bases between them. The CDR3 loop spans 12 amino acids. Written as DNA, the CDR3 is TGCGCCAGCAGCTTGGTTGGTGATACGCAGTATTTT. Protein: CASSLVGDTQYF.

The rearrangement links TRBV11-3 to TRBJ2-7; 7 bases are shared with TRBD1. Germline V CDR1 and CDR2: SGHNT, YENEEA. The CDR3 loop spans 14 amino acids. Trimming took 1 base from V and 3 from J; bases not matched to a gene: 3. The CDR3 DNA reads TGTGCCAGCAGCTTAGGAGGGGACAGCTACGAGCAGTACTTC. Translated: CASSLGGDSYEQYF.